The 22 T cell receptor beta chains presented below share a single source sample, sequenced in a study of blood T cell repertoires in COVID-19. Sequencing used immunoSEQ multiplex PCR; TCRdb keeps in-frame clones, though not all of them. There are roughly 140,000 clones in the sample; about 82% occur only once, and about 3.2% lies in the top ten. The specimen was peripheral blood. The receptors stem from a man in his fifties or sixties with acute or convalescent COVID-19.

The DNA for the CDR3 is TGCAGCGTGAGGTTCCAAGAGACCCAGTACTTC. Its protein product is CSVRFQETQYF. The V and J genes are TRBV29-1 and TRBJ2-5; D uncertain. With 6 bases removed from V and 1 base from J, the gap between germline ends came to 6 bases. The CDR3 has 11 amino acids. CDR1 is SQVTM and CDR2 is ANQGSEA in the germline V gene.

The V call is TRBV13, the J call TRBJ2-7; 14 nucleotides align to TRBD2. CDR3 length: 16 amino acids. Germline trimming cut 5 bases from V and 4 bases from J; bases unmatched to any gene: 7. Germline V gene data show CDR1 as PRHDT and CDR2 as FYEKMQ (reference sequence). CDR3 sequence reads: CASSPPGTSGSYEQYF. Here the CDR3 DNA reads TGTGCCAGCAGCCCCCCCGGGACTAGCGGGAGTTACGAGCAGTACTTC.

The chain joins TRBV2 to TRBJ1-6; a possible D gene is TRBD1 (5 bases). CDR3 length equals 14 residues. CDR1 is SNHLY, CDR2 FYNNEI, per germline. Deletions cut 4 bases from V and 9 bases from J, with 13 bases between. This chain's CDR3 is CASSGSVGLSPLHF. CDR3 DNA: TGTGCCAGCAGTGGTTCGGTGGGGCTTTCACCCCTCCACTTT.

Details on this clone: This same CDR3 is encoded by further DNA sequences in the sample. The chain has TRBV11-2 and TRBJ2-3; TRBD2 is a possible D gene (5 bases). Deletions cut 1 base from V and 1 base from J, with 9 bases between. In germline, CDR1 is SGHAT, CDR2 FQNNGV. The CDR3 runs to 15 residues. The CDR3 sequence: CASSLAAAGTDTQYF. In DNA form, the CDR3 reads TGTGCCAGCAGCTTAGCAGCGGCGGGCACAGATACGCAGTATTTT. The whole variable domain, filled in from reference TRBV11-2 and TRBJ2-3, reads EAGVAQSPRYKIIEKRQSVAFWCNPISGHATLYWYQQILGQGPKLLIQFQNNGVVDDSQLPKDRFSAERLKGVDSTLKIQPAKLEDSAVYLCASSLAAAGTDTQYFGPGTRLTVL.

The V call is TRBV27, the J call TRBJ1-4, with D unclear. The CDR3 sequence is 15 residues long. V was shortened by 6 bases and J by 4 bases, with 15 bases between the two germline ends. Germline values: CDR1 MNHEY, CDR2 SMNVEV (reference sequence). CDR3 loop: CASRSLGGGNEKLFF. In DNA, the CDR3 is TGTGCCAGCAGAAGCCTCGGCGGTGGTAATGAAAAACTGTTTTTT.

The V call is TRBV5-1, the J call TRBJ1-1; D gene unclear. Trimming removed 0 bases at V and 2 bases at J, with 8 bases between. Germline V lookup: CDR1 SGHRS, CDR2 YFSETQ. CDR3 length: 14 amino acids. CDR3 nucleotide sequence: TGCGCCAGCAGCTTGGCCATGGCAAACACTGAAGCTTTCTTT. It is translated as CASSLAMANTEAFF.

The V and J genes are TRBV30 and TRBJ1-1; D is unclear. Trimming took 4 bases from V and 4 from J, leaving 13 bases between them. This CDR3 has 13 residues. Germline V gene data show CDR1 as GTSNPN and CDR2 as SVGIG (reference sequence). DNA of the CDR3: TGTGCCTGGATTCTACCCGGGGTCACTGAAGCTTTCTTT. Translated: CAWILPGVTEAFF.

This chain connects TRBV9 to TRBJ2-3, with 8 bases that match TRBD2. The CDR3 is made up of 15 amino acids. In germline, CDR1 is SGDLS, CDR2 YYNGEE. V dropped 0 bases and J dropped 6; count of bases not matched to a gene: 6. The CDR3 spells CASSVEGTRGDTQYF. Written as DNA, the CDR3 is TGTGCCAGCAGCGTAGAAGGGACTAGGGGGGATACGCAGTATTTT. Filled out from reference TRBV9 and TRBJ2-3, the complete variable domain reads DSGVTQTPKHLITATGQRVTLRCSPRSGDLSVYWYQQSLDQGLQFLIQYYNGEERAKGNILERFSAQQFPDLHSELNLSSLELGDSALYFCASSVEGTRGDTQYFGPGTRLTVL.

The chain recombines TRBV5-5 with TRBJ2-7; no clear D. The CDR3 runs to 18 residues. Germline loops: CDR1 SGHKS, CDR2 YYEKEE (reference sequence). The V gene lost 0 bases and the J gene lost 4 bases, with 23 bases spanning the gap. The CDR3, as DNA: TGTGCCAGCAGCTTGGTGCCCGCCACGGAACAGAGTCCATACGAGCAGTACTTC. This translates into CASSLVPATEQSPYEQYF.

The gene calls are TRBV2 and TRBJ1-2; 8 positions agree with TRBD1. V dropped 0 bases and J dropped 4; count of bases not matched to a gene: 4. The CDR3 contains 15 residues. Germline V gene data show CDR1 as SNHLY and CDR2 as FYNNEI. The CDR3 sequence is CASSEAEDRVYGYTF. The DNA for the CDR3 is TGTGCCAGCAGTGAAGCAGAGGACAGGGTCTATGGCTACACCTTC.

The sample holds one count of this clone. This chain uses TRBV11-2 with TRBJ1-4; no firm D call. CDR1 SGHAT and CDR2 FQNNGV come from the germline V gene. This CDR3 is built from 14 residues. Trimming took off 2 bases at V and 3 bases at J, with 7 bases between the two ends. CDR3 protein: CASSLRRANEKLFF. Written as DNA, the CDR3 is TGTGCCAGCAGCTTACGGCGGGCTAATGAAAAACTGTTTTTT.

The chain joins TRBV9 to TRBJ1-5, with 7 bases matching TRBD1. The CDR3 totals 15 residues. V gave up 4 bases and J gave up 4 bases; unmatched junction bases: 8. Germline loops: CDR1 SGDLS, CDR2 YYNGEE. For the CDR3, the DNA is TGTGCCAGCAGCCCACGGGGACAGCTGAATCAGCCCCAGCATTTT. Residues: CASSPRGQLNQPQHF.

J is TRBJ1-2 and V is TRBV7-3, with TRBD1 identical over 7 bases. Germline V CDR1 and CDR2: SGHTA, FQGTGA. The CDR3 loop spans 16 amino acids. Losses at the gene ends were 0 bases for V and 4 bases for J; bases not matched to a gene: 8. CDR3 in amino acids: CASSLTPGTELYGYTF. The CDR3, as DNA: TGTGCCAGCAGCTTAACGCCCGGGACAGAGCTCTATGGCTACACCTTC.

The chain links TRBV5-4 to TRBJ2-1, with a possible D match to TRBD1 (6 bases). Germline CDR1 and CDR2: SGHNT and YYREEE (reference sequence). The CDR3 runs to 15 residues. V was shortened by 1 base and J by 0 bases, with 8 bases between the two germline ends. The CDR3 bases are TGTGCCAGCAGCTTGCCCAGGGGCTCCTACAATGAGCAGTTCTTC. It encodes CASSLPRGSYNEQFF.

This clone was seen just once. The chain employs TRBV3-1 (or the pseudogene TRBV3-2) and TRBJ1-5; the D gene is possibly TRBD1 (6 bases). The CDR3 loop spans 16 amino acids. V gave up 3 bases and J gave up 0 bases, with 12 bases separating them. Germline-derived CDR1 and CDR2 are LGHDT and YNNKEL (reference sequence). The CDR3 region has the DNA TGTGCCAGCAGCCAGGGTGACAGGTATAGCAATCAGCCCCAGCATTTT. This translates into CASSQGDRYSNQPQHF.

The chain links TRBV15 to TRBJ2-2; 10 bases agree with TRBD1. This CDR3 is 15 amino acids long. J lost 3 bases, V lost 8 bases, and 6 bases had no gene match. Looked up from germline, CDR1 is LNHNV and CDR2 is YYDKDF (reference sequence). CDR3 in amino acids: CATRRDRGYTGELFF. The CDR3 nucleotides are TGTGCCACCCGAAGGGACAGGGGATACACCGGGGAGCTGTTTTTT.

The J gene is TRBJ1-1, the V gene TRBV9, with 10 positions matching TRBD1. The CDR3 is made up of 15 amino acids. Germline CDR1 is SGDLS and CDR2 is YYNGEE. J lost 5 bases, V lost 0 bases, and 4 bases had no gene match. Written as DNA, the CDR3 is TGTGCCAGCAGCGTAGTTGACAGGGGGCGGACTGAAGCTTTCTTT. Encoded protein: CASSVVDRGRTEAFF.

J is TRBJ1-3 and V is TRBV27; possible D gene TRBD1, 5 bases. CDR1 is MNHEY, CDR2 SMNVEV, per germline (reference sequence). This CDR3 is 14 amino acids long. Trimming stripped 3 bases from V and 0 bases from J, with 6 bases between. CDR3 bases: TGTGCCAGCAGTTTTACAGGCTCTGGAAACACCATATATTTT. It specifies CASSFTGSGNTIYF.

The rearrangement uses TRBV5-4 and TRBJ1-2, with D perhaps TRBD1 (5 bases). Trimming left V 1 base short and J 3 bases short, with 10 bases between. Germline V lookup: CDR1 SGHNT, CDR2 YYREEE (reference sequence). This CDR3 spans 14 amino acids. The CDR3: CASSLTTDHYGYTF. The CDR3 nucleotides read TGTGCCAGCAGCTTGACGACAGACCACTATGGCTACACCTTC.

This chain uses TRBV13 with TRBJ2-2; D is uncertain. V lost 2 bases to trimming and J lost 1 base, with 5 bases between them. CDR1 is PRHDT, CDR2 FYEKMQ, per germline (reference sequence). There are 14 residues in the CDR3. The CDR3 protein is CASSLTENTGELFF. The CDR3, as DNA: TGTGCCAGCAGCTTAACAGAGAACACCGGGGAGCTGTTTTTT.

The rearrangement uses TRBV28 and TRBJ1-2; 8 bases are a match to TRBD1. The CDR3 loop spans 14 amino acids. Looked up from germline, CDR1 is MDHEN and CDR2 is SYDVKM. Trimming at V came to 5 bases and at J to 4 bases, leaving 6 bases not matched to a gene. In DNA, the CDR3 is TGTGCCAGCAGTCAGGGGGCGGGTTCCTATGGCTACACCTTC. It codes for CASSQGAGSYGYTF.

V and J are TRBV11-3 and TRBJ2-1, with a tentative D call TRBD2 (5 bases). CDR3 length: 14 residues. V was trimmed by 5 bases and J by 4 bases, leaving 12 bases between them. CDR1 and CDR2 (germline): SGHNT, YENEEA. The CDR3 here is CASSPPGLYNEQFF. The CDR3 nucleotides are TGTGCCAGCAGCCCCCCCGGACTTTACAATGAGCAGTTCTTC.